This T cell receptor (beta chain) appears in the sequencing data of a study of shared clonotypes between healthy human individuals. Points from the study as a whole: In a few donors, around 5% of naive CD4 clonotypes appeared in common.

An even split of each subset's genomic DNA across several immunoSEQ plates was performed. Sorted-subset replicate PCRs used 150 to 200 ng DNA, some 33,000 T cell genomes. Here immunoSEQ multiplex PCR was the method, and the copy in TCRdb shows in-frame clones only, minus some. The sample records 2 million to 2.5 million clones, roughly 94% being singletons. This CDR3 is 15 amino acids long. V dropped 3 bases and J dropped 10; count of bases not matched to a gene: 7. Per the germline V gene, CDR1 is SEHNR and CDR2 is FQNEAQ (reference sequence). A remark on this clone: Its antigen is unknown.

Sequencing input: naive CD4+ T cells sorted from blood. Subset in this sample: CD45RA+ positively selected. V is TRBV7-9 and J is TRBJ2-2; TRBD2 matches at 11 bases. This clonotype originated in a man in his late teens or twenties in good health. The CDR3 protein is CASSFGGLAGTELFF. CDR3 DNA sequence: TGTGCCAGCAGCTTTGGAGGACTAGCGGGTACGGAGCTGTTTTTT. Together with reference TRBV7-9 and TRBJ2-2, the CDR3 gives the full variable domain: DTGVSQNPRHKITKRGQNVTFRCDPISEHNRLYWYRQTLGQGPEFLTYFQNEAQLEKSRLLSDRFSAERPKGSFSTLEIQRTEQGDSAMYLCASSFGGLAGTELFFGEGSRLTVL.